This entry concerns a single TCR beta chain. The CDR3 sequence is 16 residues long. Germline trimming cut 4 bases from V and 4 bases from J; bases unmatched to any gene: 8. Germline V gene data show CDR1 as SGHRS and CDR2 as YFSETQ. The sample originates from a study of blood T cell repertoires in COVID-19. Background on the study: Acute and convalescent COVID-19 specimens originated in the United States, Italy and Spain. T cells, B-cell-depleted T cells, or PBMCs supplied cDNA or gDNA.

Original handling: Amplifying reference gene primers gave estimates of nucleated cell counts. Only in-frame clones appear in the TCRdb table, and some are missing; sequencing was by immunoSEQ multiplex PCR. V, J and clone size derive from that table, while D and trimming were established from the DNA sequence. The sample comprises 100,000 to 150,000 clones, approximately 84% of which are singletons, and roughly a sixth rests with the top ten. The TCR sequence derives from a woman of 80 years or more with acute or convalescent COVID-19. The chain has TRBV5-1 and TRBJ2-1; TRBD1 matches at 10 bases. The specimen was peripheral blood. The CDR3 here is CASSPSGQGPYNEQFF. The CDR3 DNA sequence: TGCGCCAGCAGCCCCTCGGGACAGGGGCCTTACAATGAGCAGTTCTTC.